The 18 T cell receptor beta chains in this list originate from one sample, sequenced in a study of OX40 agonist ivuxolimab in advanced cancers. Measured with immunoSEQ multiplex PCR; TCRdb has only the in-frame clones, and not every one. This sample has over 70,000 clones, with approximately 92% found just once. The sample in question was CD4+ or CD8+ T cells sorted from blood, obtained in a trial of the OX40 agonist ivuxolimab. Source of these receptors: an adult with an advanced solid tumor such as melanoma, head and neck, liver or kidney cancer.

The rearrangement links TRBV7-9 to TRBJ1-1; D may be TRBD1 (6 bases). The V end was cut by 3 bases, the J end by 7 bases, with 15 bases between. The CDR3 sequence is 14 residues long. Germline values: CDR1 SEHNR, CDR2 FQNEAQ (reference sequence). The chain's CDR3 is CASSLAEGVGEAFF. The DNA for the CDR3 is TGTGCCAGCAGCTTGGCTGAGGGGGTCGGTGAAGCTTTCTTT.

To note about this clone: Distinct nucleotide sequences in the sample also encode this CDR3. V and J are TRBV7-9 and TRBJ1-3; 7 positions match TRBD1. Per germline, CDR1 SEHNR and CDR2 FQNEAQ (reference sequence). The CDR3 totals 16 residues. V lost 5 bases to trimming and J lost 0 bases; unmatched junction nucleotides: 7. CDR3 residues: CASSPKTGLSGNTIYF. The DNA for the CDR3 is TGTGCCAGCAGCCCAAAGACAGGGCTCTCTGGAAACACCATATATTTT.

J is TRBJ2-1 and V is TRBV10-1; TRBD2 matches at 10 bases. The trim removed 0 bases at V and 10 bases at J, leaving 12 bases unmatched. CDR3 length equals 17 residues. From germline, CDR1 is WNHNN and CDR2 SYGVQD (reference sequence). The CDR3, as DNA: TGCGCCAGCAGTGAGTCGATAGCGGGAGGTACTTTCAAAGAGCAGTTCTTC. It is translated as CASSESIAGGTFKEQFF.

The rearrangement joins TRBV5-1 to TRBJ1-3; 7 bases fit TRBD1. J was trimmed by 0 bases and V by 4 bases; bases with no gene match: 7. Germline values: CDR1 SGHRS, CDR2 YFSETQ. The CDR3 runs to 16 residues. CDR3 bases: TGCGCCAGCAGCCAAGGGACAGCTAGCTCTGGAAACACCATATATTTT. It specifies CASSQGTASSGNTIYF. Together with reference TRBV5-1 and TRBJ1-3, the CDR3 gives the full variable domain: KAGVTQTPRYLIKTRGQQVTLSCSPISGHRSVSWYQQTPGQGLQFLFEYFSETQRNKGNFPGRFSGRQFSNSRSEMNVSTLELGDSALYLCASSQGTASSGNTIYFGEGSWLTVV.

This chain uses TRBV27 with TRBJ2-6, with D perhaps matching TRBD2 (7 bases). Germline V CDR1 and CDR2: MNHEY, SMNVEV (reference sequence). The CDR3 has 15 amino acids. The germline V and J ends were trimmed by 5 bases and 0 bases, with 8 bases remaining between them. Written as DNA, the CDR3 is TGTGCCAGCAGTAGGGGGGGCTCTGGGGCCAACGTCCTGACTTTC. Translated, it gives CASSRGGSGANVLTF.

The chain joins TRBV10-3 to TRBJ1-1, with no clear D. V lost 8 bases and J 1 base, leaving 14 bases between the germline ends. Looked up from germline, CDR1 is ENHRY and CDR2 is SYGVKD. This CDR3 spans 14 amino acids. The CDR3 region is CAIGQREANTEAFF. The CDR3 DNA reads as TGTGCCATCGGGCAGAGGGAGGCGAACACTGAAGCTTTCTTT.

DNA of the CDR3: TGTGCCAGCAGTTACTCGTTTTTAGGGGAAGGCTATGGCTACACCTTC. Residues: CASSYSFLGEGYGYTF. The chain employs TRBV6-5 and TRBJ1-2; possible D gene TRBD1, 5 bases. Per the germline V gene, CDR1 is MNHEY and CDR2 is SVGAGI. The V end lost 0 bases, the J end lost 4 bases, and 15 bases lay between the germline ends. The CDR3 has 16 residues.

This chain connects TRBV6-5 to TRBJ2-7, with D possibly matching TRBD1 (5 bases). The ends were cut back, 4 bases at V and 6 bases at J, with 19 bases in the middle. This CDR3 is built from 15 residues. CDR1 MNHEY and CDR2 SVGAGI come from the germline V gene. Written as DNA, the CDR3 is TGTGCCAGCAGTTCTCCAGGGCCCCCTTCTTCCGAGCAGTACTTC. Translated, it gives CASSSPGPPSSEQYF.

The rearrangement links TRBV7-8 to TRBJ2-1; weak D call: TRBD1 (6 bases). Per the germline V gene, CDR1 is SGHVS and CDR2 is FQNEAQ. This CDR3 is built from 15 residues. Trimming removed 5 bases from V and 1 base from J, with 12 bases in between. Here the CDR3 reads CASSLLGGSYNEQFF. CDR3 nucleotides: TGTGCCAGCAGCCTCTTAGGGGGATCCTACAATGAGCAGTTCTTC.

This clone was recorded once. The chain employs TRBV7-3 and TRBJ2-7; 12 bases match TRBD2. Trimming cost V 5 bases and J 2 bases; bases outside gene matches: 1. Germline CDR1 reads SGHTA; CDR2 reads FQGTGA. The CDR3 contains 14 residues. The CDR3 DNA follows: TGTGCCAGCAGCCGACTAGCGGGAGCCTACGAGCAGTACTTC. Translated: CASSRLAGAYEQYF.

The V gene is TRBV7-9, the J gene TRBJ2-2, with 7 bases fitting TRBD2. J lost 2 bases, V lost 4 bases, and 10 bases had no gene match. This CDR3 contains 17 residues. Germline V gene sequence: CDR1 SEHNR, CDR2 FQNEAQ (reference sequence). The DNA of the CDR3 is TGTGCCAGCAGCTCTAGCCCGGGACTATCTAACACCGGGGAGCTGTTTTTT. Encoded protein: CASSSSPGLSNTGELFF.

The chain recombines TRBV7-2 with TRBJ1-2; 9 positions match TRBD1. CDR1 is SGHTA and CDR2 is FQGNSA in the germline V gene. The CDR3 runs 13 residues. Trimming cost V 5 bases and J 2 bases; bases outside gene matches: 0. The CDR3 nucleotides read TGTGCCAGCAGCGGACAGGGGAACTATGGCTACACCTTC. Its protein product is CASSGQGNYGYTF. Filled out from reference TRBV7-2 and TRBJ1-2, the complete variable domain reads GAGVSQSPSNKVTEKGKDVELRCDPISGHTALYWYRQSLGQGLEFLIYFQGNSAPDKSGLPSDRFSAERTGGSVSTLTIQRTQQEDSAVYLCASSGQGNYGYTFGSGTRLTVV.

This chain uses TRBV29-1 with TRBJ2-3; 8 nucleotides line up with TRBD2. CDR3 length: 14 amino acids. Germline V gives CDR1 SQVTM, CDR2 ANQGSEA. V lost 6 bases, J lost 4 bases, and 9 bases stayed unmatched. CDR3 in amino acids: CSVGSTSAADTQYF. The CDR3 bases are TGCAGCGTGGGGTCGACTAGCGCAGCAGATACGCAGTATTTT.

The chain uses TRBV18 and TRBJ1-3; tentatively, D is TRBD1 (5 bases). Germline lookup yields CDR1 KGHSH and CDR2 LQKENI. With 0 bases removed from V and 2 bases from J, the gap between germline ends came to 5 bases. The CDR3 sequence is 14 residues long. This chain's CDR3 is CASSPPTAGNTIYF. CDR3 nucleotides: TGTGCCAGCTCACCACCGACAGCTGGAAACACCATATATTTT.

This chain links TRBV18 with TRBJ2-7; 7 bases line up with TRBD2. Germline V lookup: CDR1 KGHSH, CDR2 LQKENI. The CDR3 covers 14 residues. With V trimmed by 5 bases and J by 1 base, 5 bases remained unmatched. Written as DNA, the CDR3 is TGTGCCAGCTCATCCCAGCGGGGATCCTACGAGCAGTACGTC. The encoded protein is CASSSQRGSYEQYV.

This rearrangement joins TRBV6-6 to TRBJ2-2, with D perhaps TRBD2 (5 bases). The germline gives CDR1 MNHNY, CDR2 SVGAGI (reference sequence). The V end lost 11 bases, the J end lost 4 bases, and 14 bases lay between the germline ends. The CDR3 has 13 residues. The CDR3 DNA follows: TGTGCCGGTGCAGTTGAGGGCACCGGGGAGCTGTTTTTT. Translated: CAGAVEGTGELFF.

Worth noting for this clone: Its ends do not fully match the called genes, so a read error is possible. V and J are TRBV10-3 and TRBJ1-1; tentatively, D is TRBD1 (5 bases). Per germline, CDR1 ENHRY and CDR2 SYGVKD. The CDR3 has 15 residues. The CDR3 is CAISERAGMNTEVFF. The CDR3 nucleotides are TGTGCCATCAGTGAGCGCGCAGGGATGAACACTGAAGTTTTCTTT.

The sample holds a few counts of this clone. The sample contains more than one DNA sequence encoding this CDR3. The rearrangement uses TRBV9 and TRBJ1-2; D unclear. The CDR3 is made up of 13 amino acids. Trimming pared 6 bases from V and 2 bases from J, leaving 11 bases between. In germline, CDR1 is SGDLS, CDR2 YYNGEE. CDR3 protein: CASTRDENYGYTF. Written as DNA, the CDR3 is TGTGCCAGCACGAGGGATGAAAACTATGGCTACACCTTC.